Following are 14 T cell receptor beta chains from one sample sequenced in a study of T cell responses to AZD1222 COVID-19 vaccine. Only in-frame clones appear in the TCRdb table, and some are missing; sequencing was by immunoSEQ multiplex PCR. The data hold roughly 170,000 clones, with 94% observed a single time. The source material was peripheral blood, sampled 28 days after the second AZD1222 dose. The receptors originated from an adult who received the AZD1222 COVID-19 vaccine.

The chain carries TRBV5-5 and TRBJ1-2, with 8 bases that match TRBD1. CDR1 SGHKS and CDR2 YYEKEE come from the germline V gene (reference sequence). CDR3 length: 13 amino acids. V lost 0 bases to trimming and J lost 8 bases; unmatched junction nucleotides: 3. This CDR3 reads CASSLGQGWGYTF. CDR3 bases: TGTGCCAGCAGCTTGGGACAGGGGTGGGGCTACACCTTC.

This chain links TRBV7-2 with TRBJ1-2, with 9 bases matching TRBD1. CDR1 is SGHTA, CDR2 FQGNSA, per germline. V gave up 1 base and J gave up 8 bases; unmatched junction bases: 11. This CDR3 is built from 16 residues. The CDR3 sequence: CASSLGGTGIRQGYTF. CDR3 coding DNA: TGTGCCAGCAGCTTAGGGGGGACAGGGATCCGTCAGGGCTACACCTTC.

V gene TRBV19 combines with J gene TRBJ1-5; maybe TRBD1 (5 bases). The CDR3 contains 16 residues. CDR1 is LNHDA, CDR2 SQIVND, per germline (reference sequence). V was clipped by 5 bases and J by 4 bases, with 18 bases between them. This CDR3 is CASSPDRPGGNQPQHF. The DNA for the CDR3 is TGTGCCAGTAGTCCCGACCGCCCCGGGGGTAATCAGCCCCAGCATTTT.

The chain has TRBV9 and TRBJ1-2, with D perhaps TRBD1 (5 bases). The CDR3 is 15 amino acids. The germline CDR1 and CDR2 sequences are SGDLS and YYNGEE. V shed 6 bases and J shed 1 base, with 16 bases lying between them. Here the CDR3 reads CASNRGAGVNYGYTF. For the CDR3, the DNA is TGTGCCAGCAATCGCGGGGCGGGAGTTAACTATGGCTACACCTTC.

The chain recombines TRBV10-3 with TRBJ2-5; TRBD1 aligns across 7 bases. Looked up from germline, CDR1 is ENHRY and CDR2 is SYGVKD. Germline trimming cut 2 bases from V and 5 bases from J; bases unmatched to any gene: 8. The CDR3 is made up of 15 amino acids. The CDR3 DNA reads TGTGCCATCAGTGAGGGGTTAAGGGGGCGGGAGACCCAGTACTTC. This encodes CAISEGLRGRETQYF.

This chain uses TRBV3-1 (or the pseudogene TRBV3-2) with TRBJ2-3, with a possible D match to TRBD1 (6 bases). The length of the CDR3 is 16 residues. Germline CDR1 LGHDT, CDR2 YNNKEL (reference sequence). Between the trimmed V and J ends, which lost 0 bases and 4 bases, there was a span of 14 bases. CDR3 residues: CASSQDNRVSADTQYF. CDR3 coding DNA: TGTGCCAGCAGCCAAGATAACAGGGTGTCGGCAGATACGCAGTATTTT.

This clone was recorded only once. The V gene is TRBV10-3, the J gene TRBJ2-2; no clear D. From germline, CDR1 is ENHRY and CDR2 SYGVKD. Deletions cut 0 bases from V and 4 bases from J, with 9 bases between. The CDR3 covers 15 residues. The CDR3 bases are TGTGCCATCAGTGAGTCAGGATCAGGCACCGGGGAGCTGTTTTTT. It translates to CAISESGSGTGELFF.

The rearrangement joins TRBV3-1 (or the pseudogene TRBV3-2) to TRBJ2-1; D is uncertain. The CDR3 runs 15 residues. The V gene's germline CDR1 is LGHDT and CDR2 YNNKEL (reference sequence). The V end lost 0 bases, the J end lost 1 base, and 7 bases lay between the germline ends. The DNA of the CDR3 is TGTGCCAGCAGCCAAGACAGACTTTCCTACAATGAGCAGTTCTTC. Protein product: CASSQDRLSYNEQFF.

This chain uses TRBV3-1 (or the pseudogene TRBV3-2) with TRBJ2-7; D unclear. Germline V gene data show CDR1 as LGHDT and CDR2 as YNNKEL (reference sequence). V lost 0 bases and J 0 bases, leaving 12 bases between the germline ends. The CDR3 sequence is 16 residues long. CDR3 sequence: CASSQETQRSSYEQYF. The CDR3 coding sequence is TGTGCCAGCAGCCAAGAAACCCAACGGAGCTCCTACGAGCAGTACTTC.

In its sample, this clone was seen a few times. The J gene is TRBJ1-2, the V gene TRBV2; D gene ambiguous. The ends were cut back, 3 bases at V and 2 bases at J, with 4 bases in the middle. Germline V gene data show CDR1 as SNHLY and CDR2 as FYNNEI. This CDR3 is 12 amino acids long. CDR3 DNA: TGTGCCAGCAGTGACAGGAACTATGGCTACACCTTC. The encoded protein is CASSDRNYGYTF.

This sequence joins TRBV11-2 and TRBJ1-3; D uncertain. The V end was cut by 3 bases, the J end by 3 bases, with 12 bases between. CDR3 length: 15 amino acids. Germline V gene sequence: CDR1 SGHAT, CDR2 FQNNGV. The CDR3 reads CASSFLVNSGNTIYF. The CDR3 DNA reads TGTGCCAGCAGCTTTCTGGTTAATAGTGGAAACACCATATATTTT.

The chain links TRBV28 to TRBJ1-1; D possibly corresponds to TRBD1 (5 bases). This CDR3 is built from 12 residues. The V gene's germline CDR1 is MDHEN and CDR2 SYDVKM. V lost 5 bases, J lost 5 bases, and 9 bases lay in between. The CDR3 protein is CASSPQGTEAFF. The DNA for the CDR3 is TGTGCCAGCAGTCCCCAGGGTACTGAAGCTTTCTTT.

V and J are TRBV19 and TRBJ2-7; the match to TRBD1 covers 9 bases. Germline CDR1 is LNHDA and CDR2 is SQIVND (reference sequence). V lost 4 bases, J lost 5 bases, and 9 bases stayed unmatched. The length of the CDR3 is 15 residues. The DNA for the CDR3 is TGTGCCAGTAGTAAACAGGGGGCCGGGGATAACGAGCAGTACTTC. This encodes CASSKQGAGDNEQYF. The entire variable domain, with the rest obtained from reference TRBV19 and TRBJ2-7, is as follows: DGGITQSPKYLFRKEGQNVTLSCEQNLNHDAMYWYRQDPGQGLRLIYYSQIVNDFQKGDIAEGYSVSREKKESFPLTVTSAQKNPTAFYLCASSKQGAGDNEQYFGPGTRLTVT.

The gene calls are TRBV9 and TRBJ1-6, with D possibly being TRBD1 (5 bases). The CDR3 loop spans 13 amino acids. V was cut by 2 bases and J by 10 bases, with 10 bases left in between. CDR1 SGDLS and CDR2 YYNGEE come from the germline V gene. In DNA form, the CDR3 reads TGTGCCAGCAGCGTCGCCAGGGTCTCACCCCTCCACTTT. It is translated as CASSVARVSPLHF. The full variable domain, rest sourced from reference TRBV9 and TRBJ1-6, is DSGVTQTPKHLITATGQRVTLRCSPRSGDLSVYWYQQSLDQGLQFLIQYYNGEERAKGNILERFSAQQFPDLHSELNLSSLELGDSALYFCASSVARVSPLHFGNGTRLTVT.